The 9 T cell receptor beta chains below all came from one sample that was sequenced in a study of cytomegalovirus exposure and HLA in healthy donors. PCR involved 60 Vbeta and 13 Jbeta primers. Clones were sequenced by immunoSEQ multiplex PCR, and TCRdb holds only the in-frame ones, with some missing. The table shows 100,000 to 150,000 clones, with about 79% occurring only once. Specimen: PBMCs. Receptor source: a man aged 45-65 years in good health and CMV-seronegative.

The rearrangement uses TRBV4-3 and TRBJ2-3; 8 bases line up with TRBD2. The CDR3 runs to 18 residues. Germline CDR1 reads LGHNA; CDR2 reads YSLEER. V was pared by 1 base and J by 0 bases, with 9 bases of the junction left unmatched. The CDR3 loop reads CASSQGNGGADSTDTQYF. The CDR3, as DNA: TGCGCCAGCAGCCAAGGGAACGGGGGGGCCGATAGCACAGATACGCAGTATTTT.

This clone was recorded a few times. The rearrangement uses TRBV5-4 and TRBJ1-5; 7 bases line up with TRBD1. This CDR3 has 14 residues. CDR1 SGHNT and CDR2 YYREEE come from the germline V gene (reference sequence). The V segment lost 0 bases and the J segment 6 bases; nucleotides outside the gene matches: 3. The CDR3, as DNA: TGTGCCAGCAGCTTGGAAGGGGGCAGTCAGCCCCAGCATTTT. This encodes CASSLEGGSQPQHF.

This clone was seen only once. This rearrangement joins TRBV6-6 to TRBJ2-1; 8 bases align to TRBD2. Germline V gene data show CDR1 as MNHNY and CDR2 as SVGAGI (reference sequence). V was pared by 6 bases and J by 6 bases, with 10 bases of the junction left unmatched. This CDR3 has 15 residues. The CDR3 here is CASREGTRLSNEQFF. DNA of the CDR3: TGTGCCAGCAGGGAAGGGACTAGATTATCCAATGAGCAGTTCTTC.

The chain uses TRBV25-1 and TRBJ1-3, with 7 positions matching TRBD1. The junction had 5 bases not matched to a gene; V was cut back by 5 bases and J by 4 bases. The CDR3 consists of 14 residues. Germline V lookup: CDR1 MGHDK, CDR2 SYGVNS. The CDR3 DNA sequence: TGTGCCAGCAGTTTAGGGGGCAGGGGAAACACCATATATTTT. It encodes CASSLGGRGNTIYF.

The chain combines TRBV4-1 with TRBJ1-1, with no clear D. There are 14 residues in the CDR3. Germline assignment: CDR1 MGHRA and CDR2 YSYEKL. The germline V and J ends were trimmed by 1 base and 4 bases, with 10 bases remaining between them. CDR3 in amino acids: CASSQVDMSTEAFF. CDR3 DNA: TGCGCCAGCAGCCAAGTCGATATGAGCACTGAAGCTTTCTTT.

The rearrangement links TRBV6-1 to TRBJ2-3; TRBD2 aligns across 8 bases. Germline CDR1 is MNHNS and CDR2 is SASEGT. The CDR3 extends over 14 amino acids. V shed 7 bases and J 4 bases; nucleotides not matched to a gene: 7. The CDR3 reads CASIGRGVPDTQYF. DNA of the CDR3: TGTGCCAGCATTGGGCGGGGGGTCCCAGATACGCAGTATTTT.

This clone appeared a single time. The rearrangement links TRBV4-1 to TRBJ2-7, with D perhaps matching TRBD1 (6 bases). CDR1 and CDR2 (germline): MGHRA, YSYEKL. The CDR3 length is 16 residues. Trimming stripped 0 bases from V and 2 bases from J, with 14 bases between. DNA of the CDR3: TGCGCCAGCAGCCAAGATACAGGGCCAGAGACCTACGAGCAGTACTTC. Translating gives CASSQDTGPETYEQYF.

This chain links TRBV28 with TRBJ2-3; 7 bases map to TRBD2. This CDR3 comprises 15 residues. Trimming took 8 bases from V and 5 from J; bases not matched to a gene: 13. Germline V gene data show CDR1 as MDHEN and CDR2 as SYDVKM. CDR3 nucleotides: TGTGCCAGCGGAAGATATCGGGGGGAGGGAGATACGCAGTATTTT. Translation gives CASGRYRGEGDTQYF. Using reference TRBV28 and TRBJ2-3 for the parts outside the CDR3, the full variable domain is DVKVTQSSRYLVKRTGEKVFLECVQDMDHENMFWYRQDPGLGLRLIYFSYDVKMKEKGDIPEGYSVSREKKERFSLILESASTNQTSMYLCASGRYRGEGDTQYFGPGTRLTVL.

This clone is a singleton in its sample. The chain joins TRBV5-6 to TRBJ1-1; D remains unclear. Trimming stripped 5 bases from V and 0 bases from J, with 5 bases between. Germline assignment: CDR1 SGHDT and CDR2 YYEEEE. The CDR3 loop spans 12 amino acids. CDR3 protein: CASRTLNTEAFF. The CDR3 coding sequence is TGTGCCAGCAGAACACTGAACACTGAAGCTTTCTTT.